The 19 T cell receptor beta chains given below trace back to one sample, sequenced in a study of PD-1 blockade in classical Hodgkin lymphoma. Some clones are missing from TCRdb's copy, which holds only in-frame ones; the method was immunoSEQ multiplex PCR. In the table there are some 96,000 clones, roughly 92% of which are singletons. Following autologous stem cell transplantation, relapse occurred in every patient, and exposure to brentuximab vedotin varied. This material consisted of peripheral blood mononuclear cells (PBMCs), taken at baseline. Receptor source: a human donor with classical Hodgkin lymphoma.

The chain carries TRBV5-1 and TRBJ2-7, with TRBD2 as a possible D gene (6 bases). Germline assignment: CDR1 SGHRS and CDR2 YFSETQ. CDR3 length: 15 residues. V was cut by 6 bases and J by 2 bases, with 18 bases left in between. The CDR3 DNA follows: TGCGCCAGCAAAGCAACCCCGGGGGACGCCTACGAGCAGTACTTC. As protein: CASKATPGDAYEQYF.

This clone appeared once. The J gene is TRBJ1-3, the V gene TRBV7-9; D call uncertain. V dropped 2 bases and J dropped 0 bases, with 8 bases sitting between them. This CDR3 has 15 residues. Germline lookup yields CDR1 SEHNR and CDR2 FQNEAQ (reference sequence). Here the CDR3 DNA reads TGTGCCAGCAGCTTAAGTCATCCCTCTGGAAACACCATATATTTT. Amino acids: CASSLSHPSGNTIYF.

This chain uses TRBV6-5 with TRBJ1-2; no reliable D call. The germline gives CDR1 MNHEY, CDR2 SVGAGI. This CDR3 comprises 10 residues. V lost 8 bases to trimming and J lost 6 bases, with 7 bases between them. In nucleotides, the CDR3 is TGTGCCAGCGGACGGAATGGCTACACCTTC. It encodes CASGRNGYTF.

This clone has more than one count but fewer than ten. V is TRBV18 and J is TRBJ1-2; weak D call: TRBD1 (5 bases). Trimming took off 1 base at V and 13 bases at J, with 16 bases between the two ends. The CDR3 has 13 amino acids. Germline V gene data show CDR1 as KGHSH and CDR2 as LQKENI. The CDR3 spells CASSPRDSRWFTF. Here the CDR3 DNA reads TGTGCCAGCTCACCACGGGACTCCCGTTGGTTCACCTTC.

V usage is TRBV5-1 and J usage is TRBJ1-1; perhaps TRBD1 as D (5 bases). The CDR3 sequence is 16 residues long. Trimming shortened V by 1 base and J by 0 bases, and 13 bases separated the two germline ends. Germline V gives CDR1 SGHRS, CDR2 YFSETQ. CDR3 amino acids: CASSLSPGTVNTEAFF. In DNA form, the CDR3 reads TGCGCCAGCAGCTTGTCTCCTGGGACGGTGAACACTGAAGCTTTCTTT.

This rearrangement joins TRBV29-1 to TRBJ2-5, with TRBD1 identical over 9 bases. The CDR3 has 14 residues. V lost 4 bases, J lost 2 bases, and 5 bases stayed unmatched. Germline CDR1 is SQVTM and CDR2 is ANQGSEA. CDR3 sequence reads: CSVVGGTGQETQYF. As DNA, the CDR3 is TGCAGCGTTGTTGGCGGGACAGGGCAAGAGACCCAGTACTTC.

This rearrangement joins TRBV9 to TRBJ1-2; TRBD1 might be the D (6 bases). The CDR3 sequence is 15 residues long. V gave up 3 bases and J gave up 8 bases, with 20 bases separating them. Germline V gene sequence: CDR1 SGDLS, CDR2 YYNGEE. The DNA for the CDR3 is TGTGCCAGCAGCGGACAGGTCCAGGGGCTTGGCGGCTACACCTTC. Its translation: CASSGQVQGLGGYTF.

The chain employs TRBV6-1 and TRBJ2-5; 8 bases align to TRBD2. V shed 6 bases and J 2 bases; nucleotides not matched to a gene: 8. Germline CDR1 is MNHNS and CDR2 is SASEGT. There are 15 residues in the CDR3. CDR3 residues: CASSLSGRFQETQYF. The CDR3 DNA reads as TGTGCCAGCAGCCTAAGCGGGAGATTTCAAGAGACCCAGTACTTC.

The chain couples TRBV9 to TRBJ2-1, with TRBD2 matching over 13 bases. V lost 3 bases and J lost 8; bases outside the gene matches: 5. CDR1 SGDLS and CDR2 YYNGEE come from the germline V gene. The CDR3 is made up of 15 amino acids. CDR3 DNA: TGTGCCAGCAGCGCTACTAGCGGGAGGGCTTATGAGCAGTTCTTC. Its protein product is CASSATSGRAYEQFF.

The chain links TRBV14 to TRBJ1-1, with D unclear. Germline loops: CDR1 SGHDN, CDR2 FVKESK. This CDR3 has 13 amino acids. Trimming removed 1 base from V and 1 base from J, with 4 bases in between. The CDR3 reads CASSQARNTEAFF. The DNA for the CDR3 is TGTGCCAGCAGCCAAGCCAGGAACACTGAAGCTTTCTTT.

V is TRBV19 and J is TRBJ1-1; TRBD1 matches 11 bases. Germline V gene data show CDR1 as LNHDA and CDR2 as SQIVND (reference sequence). The V and J ends lost 3 bases and 0 bases, in that order; junction bases with no gene match: 6. This CDR3 is 17 amino acids long. The CDR3, as DNA: TGTGCCAGTAGTATTTCCGGACAGGGGGCCATGAACACTGAAGCTTTCTTT. Its translation: CASSISGQGAMNTEAFF.

This chain connects TRBV6-1 to TRBJ1-5; the D is unclear. The CDR3 has 16 amino acids. Germline loops: CDR1 MNHNS, CDR2 SASEGT. V lost 4 bases to trimming and J lost 0 bases, with 13 bases between them. The CDR3 loop is CASSALSGYSNQPQHF. CDR3 DNA: TGTGCCAGCAGTGCGTTGTCGGGTTATAGCAATCAGCCCCAGCATTTT.

The J gene is TRBJ1-5, the V gene TRBV28, with D perhaps TRBD1 (5 bases). This CDR3 comprises 15 residues. Per the germline V gene, CDR1 is MDHEN and CDR2 is SYDVKM. Between the trimmed V and J ends, which lost 2 bases and 6 bases, there was a span of 14 bases. The CDR3 protein is CASSLGGGSSQPQHF. The DNA for the CDR3 is TGTGCCAGCAGTTTAGGGGGGGGGTCCTCTCAGCCCCAGCATTTT.

The chain combines TRBV5-1 with TRBJ2-3; TRBD2 aligns across 8 bases. The CDR3 consists of 14 residues. Germline V gene sequence: CDR1 SGHRS, CDR2 YFSETQ. J lost 6 bases, V lost 3 bases, and 6 bases had no gene match. CDR3 nucleotide sequence: TGCGCCAGCAGCTCCCTGCGGGAGGCCGATACGCAGTATTTT. This codes for CASSSLREADTQYF.

The chain combines TRBV28 with TRBJ1-2; the match to TRBD1 covers 9 bases. CDR3 length: 15 amino acids. Germline V gene sequence: CDR1 MDHEN, CDR2 SYDVKM. With V trimmed by 2 bases and J by 2 bases, 3 bases remained unmatched. CDR3 sequence: CASSLITGGNYGYTF. As DNA, the CDR3 is TGTGCCAGCAGTTTAATTACAGGGGGCAACTATGGCTACACCTTC.

The V gene is TRBV10-2, the J gene TRBJ2-3, with 8 bases that match TRBD2. The CDR3 totals 14 residues. The V and J ends lost 6 bases and 1 base, in that order; junction bases with no gene match: 3. The germline gives CDR1 WSHSY, CDR2 SAAADI. The CDR3 protein is CASRETSGTDTQYF. The CDR3 coding sequence is TGCGCCAGCAGGGAGACTAGCGGCACAGATACGCAGTATTTT.

In its sample, this clone was seen once. The J gene is TRBJ1-2, the V gene TRBV14; 9 positions match TRBD1. The CDR3 is 14 amino acids. Germline trimming cut 4 bases from V and 6 bases from J; bases unmatched to any gene: 6. Germline CDR1 SGHDN, CDR2 FVKESK. The CDR3, as DNA: TGTGCCAGCAGCCTGGCCGGGACAGGGAATGGCTACACCTTC. It codes for CASSLAGTGNGYTF.

The V and J genes are TRBV6-5 and TRBJ1-3; D ambiguous. Germline V gives CDR1 MNHEY, CDR2 SVGAGI. There are 16 residues in the CDR3. V dropped 2 bases and J dropped 4 bases, with 15 bases sitting between them. The CDR3 protein is CASSYDGRTQGNTIYF. In nucleotides, the CDR3 is TGTGCCAGCAGTTACGACGGGCGAACTCAGGGAAACACCATATATTTT.

The chain couples TRBV27 to TRBJ1-2; TRBD1 aligns across 7 bases. Germline loops: CDR1 MNHEY, CDR2 SMNVEV (reference sequence). The trim removed 5 bases at V and 5 bases at J, leaving 8 bases unmatched. The CDR3 is 14 residues long. The CDR3: CASSPRQGRYGYTF. Written as DNA, the CDR3 is TGTGCCAGCAGTCCTCGACAGGGTAGATATGGCTACACCTTC.